The 17 T cell receptor beta chains below come from one sample, sequenced in a study of CD8 T cells in Susac syndrome. RNA in amounts of roughly 0.5 to 1 ug was reverse transcribed with random hexamers. TCRdb re-analysed the immunoSEQ multiplex PCR reads in MiXCR, keeping a single row per CDR3 protein. Among 200,000 to 300,000 distinct CDR3 sequences listed, just under 95% were seen once. The sequenced sample was CD4+ T cells from PBMCs. The receptors originated from a human donor with multiple sclerosis.

The genes are TRBV6-1 and TRBJ1-5; D unresolved. Germline V CDR1 and CDR2: MNHNS, SASEGT. CDR3 length: 12 amino acids. The V gene lost 2 bases and the J gene lost 5 bases, with 4 bases spanning the gap. DNA for the CDR3: TGTGCCAGCAGTGAATTGGATCAGCCCCAGCATTTT. It encodes CASSELDQPQHF.

The rearrangement joins TRBV15 to TRBJ1-1; D unclear. The CDR3 is 16 amino acids. V was cut by 5 bases and J by 5 bases, with 21 bases left in between. Germline assignment: CDR1 LNHNV and CDR2 YYDKDF (reference sequence). This chain's CDR3 is CATSPGSHSGRTEAFF. The CDR3 nucleotides are TGTGCCACCAGCCCTGGGAGCCACTCGGGGAGAACTGAAGCTTTCTTT.

The V gene is TRBV29-1, the J gene TRBJ2-5; D unresolved. This CDR3 has 12 amino acids. Trimming removed 4 bases from V and 4 bases from J, with 10 bases in between. Germline CDR1 is SQVTM and CDR2 is ANQGSEA. CDR3 sequence (DNA): TGCAGCGTTGTGGATGTCGGAGAGACCCAGTACTTC. Its translation is CSVVDVGETQYF.

The V gene is TRBV20-1, the J gene TRBJ2-7; TRBD1 agrees at 8 bases. Germline V gene data show CDR1 as DFQATT and CDR2 as SNEGSKA (reference sequence). CDR3 size: 15 residues. J was trimmed by 4 bases and V by 6 bases; bases with no gene match: 14. The CDR3 DNA reads TGCAGTGCGAGCAGTCGGGACAGGAGAACTTACGAGCAGTACTTC. This encodes CSASSRDRRTYEQYF.

The J gene is TRBJ2-3, the V gene TRBV7-3, with D uncertain. CDR1 is SGHTA and CDR2 is FQGTGA in the germline V gene. With 0 bases removed from V and 6 bases from J, the gap between germline ends came to 13 bases. This CDR3 spans 15 amino acids. The CDR3 sequence: CASSLTSGLGDTQYF. DNA for the CDR3: TGTGCCAGCAGCTTAACTTCTGGGCTAGGCGATACGCAGTATTTT.

This rearrangement joins TRBV15 to TRBJ2-3; no definite D call. Germline CDR1 and CDR2: LNHNV and YYDKDF (reference sequence). V was trimmed by 0 bases and J by 2 bases, leaving 12 bases between them. The CDR3 covers 16 residues. CDR3 loop: CATSRDMGVNTDTQYF. The DNA for the CDR3 is TGTGCCACCAGCAGAGATATGGGCGTGAACACAGATACGCAGTATTTT.

J is TRBJ1-1 and V is TRBV29-1; D unresolved. V gave up 7 bases and J gave up 6 bases, with 15 bases separating them. CDR1 is SQVTM and CDR2 is ANQGSEA in the germline V gene. The CDR3 is 12 residues long. This chain's CDR3 is CSAGRQEAEAFF. The CDR3 DNA reads as TGCAGCGCCGGACGCCAAGAGGCTGAAGCTTTCTTT.

The V and J genes are TRBV12-3 or TRBV12-4 and TRBJ2-1; TRBD2 aligns across 7 bases. Trimming at V came to 7 bases and at J to 10 bases, leaving 16 bases not matched to a gene. The CDR3 length is 15 residues. The CDR3 DNA sequence: TGTGCCAGCACCACCTATGGTCTAGCGGCTACCGAGCAGTTCTTC. Its translation: CASTTYGLAATEQFF.

The CDR3 is CASSSARGPGNTIYF. DNA for the CDR3: TGTGCCAGCAGTTCCGCCCGGGGACCTGGAAACACCATATATTTT. The chain carries TRBV28 and TRBJ1-3; D is perhaps TRBD1 (5 bases). V lost 4 bases and J lost 2, with 12 bases in between. Germline V lookup: CDR1 MDHEN, CDR2 SYDVKM. CDR3 length: 15 residues.

The V and J genes are TRBV5-4 and TRBJ2-5; D possibly corresponds to TRBD1 (6 bases). V lost 1 base and J lost 7, with 23 bases in between. The CDR3 is made up of 17 amino acids. CDR1 and CDR2 from the germline V gene are SGHNT and YYREEE (reference sequence). The DNA of the CDR3 is TGTGCCAGCAGCTTGAGGCTGGCCAGGGGCCGGTCGGGGACCCAGTACTTC. It codes for CASSLRLARGRSGTQYF.

This clonotype has only a few counts. This chain links TRBV4-2 with TRBJ2-7; D possibly corresponds to TRBD2 (6 bases). The CDR3 has 15 amino acids. V was shortened by 0 bases and J by 4 bases, with 13 bases between the two germline ends. In germline, CDR1 is LGHNA, CDR2 YNFKEQ. The DNA for the CDR3 is TGTGCCAGCAGCCAAGATTTAGGAGGGAGATACGAGCAGTACTTC. Amino acid sequence: CASSQDLGGRYEQYF.

The V call is TRBV5-1, the J call TRBJ1-1; perhaps TRBD1 as D (6 bases). CDR3 size: 13 residues. CDR1 SGHRS and CDR2 YFSETQ come from the germline V gene. V shed 2 bases and J shed 5 bases, with 10 bases lying between them. The chain's CDR3 is CASSFQQGTEAFF. DNA of the CDR3: TGCGCCAGCAGCTTCCAGCAGGGGACTGAAGCTTTCTTT.

This clonotype was picked up a small number of times. The chain links TRBV28 to TRBJ2-5; D gene uncertain. Germline CDR1 is MDHEN and CDR2 is SYDVKM. The germline V and J ends were trimmed by 2 bases and 5 bases, with 9 bases remaining between them. CDR3 length: 13 amino acids. CDR3 nucleotide sequence: TGTGCCAGCAGTTTAGGCCAGCCGGAGACCCAGTACTTC. Translated: CASSLGQPETQYF.

The rearrangement uses TRBV7-2 and TRBJ2-1, with a weak D call TRBD2 (6 bases). The CDR3 contains 15 residues. V gave up 4 bases and J gave up 6 bases, with 16 bases separating them. Germline CDR1 SGHTA, CDR2 FQGNSA. CDR3 sequence: CASSSEGREANEQFF. The CDR3 DNA follows: TGTGCCAGCAGCTCCGAGGGGCGGGAAGCCAATGAGCAGTTCTTC.

The rearrangement joins TRBV5-1 to TRBJ1-4; 7 nucleotides align to TRBD1. This CDR3 is 17 amino acids long. The germline CDR1 and CDR2 sequences are SGHRS and YFSETQ. V lost 4 bases to trimming and J lost 4 bases; unmatched junction nucleotides: 13. The CDR3 is CASSPQGRQGGNEKLFF. CDR3 coding DNA: TGCGCCAGCAGCCCCCAAGGGAGACAGGGCGGTAATGAAAAACTGTTTTTT.

The V call is TRBV2, the J call TRBJ1-4; D is unresolved. Germline CDR1 reads SNHLY; CDR2 reads FYNNEI. Deletions cut 5 bases from V and 3 bases from J, with 13 bases between. The CDR3 sequence is 15 residues long. The CDR3 DNA follows: TGTGCCAGCAGTCCACGGGTCGGGGCTAATGAAAAACTGTTTTTT. It codes for CASSPRVGANEKLFF.

This clonotype occurred once. The V gene is TRBV9, the J gene TRBJ1-4, with D unclear. The V gene's germline CDR1 is SGDLS and CDR2 YYNGEE. Trimming left V 4 bases short and J 5 bases short, with 15 bases between. The CDR3 runs 15 residues. CDR3 nucleotides: TGTGCCAGCAGCCCAGAGCGTCTACCGAATGAAAAACTGTTTTTT. Translated: CASSPERLPNEKLFF.